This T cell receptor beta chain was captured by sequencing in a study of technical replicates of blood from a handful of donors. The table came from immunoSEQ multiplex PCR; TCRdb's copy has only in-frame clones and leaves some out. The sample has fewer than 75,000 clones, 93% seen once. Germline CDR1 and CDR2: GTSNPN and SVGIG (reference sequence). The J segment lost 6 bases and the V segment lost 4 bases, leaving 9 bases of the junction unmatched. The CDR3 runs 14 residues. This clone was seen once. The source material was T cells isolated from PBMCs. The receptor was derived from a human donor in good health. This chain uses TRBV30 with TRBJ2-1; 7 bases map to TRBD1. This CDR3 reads CAWIFLPGGNEQFF. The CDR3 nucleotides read TGTGCCTGGATCTTCCTGCCAGGGGGCAATGAGCAGTTCTTC.